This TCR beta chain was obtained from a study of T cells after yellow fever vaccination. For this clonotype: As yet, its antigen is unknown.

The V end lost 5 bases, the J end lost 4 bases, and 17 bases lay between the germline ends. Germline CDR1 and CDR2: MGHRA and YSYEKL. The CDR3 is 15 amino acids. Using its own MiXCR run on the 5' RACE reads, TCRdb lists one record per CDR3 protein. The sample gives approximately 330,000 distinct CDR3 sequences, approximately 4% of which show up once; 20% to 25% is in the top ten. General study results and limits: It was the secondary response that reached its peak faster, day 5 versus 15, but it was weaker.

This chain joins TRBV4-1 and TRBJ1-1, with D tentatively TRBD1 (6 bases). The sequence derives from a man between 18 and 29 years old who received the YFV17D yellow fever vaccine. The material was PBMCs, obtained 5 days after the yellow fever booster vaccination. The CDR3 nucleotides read TGCGCCAGCAGCTACAGGGCGGCGGTTGCCACTGAAGCTTTCTTT. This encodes CASSYRAAVATEAFF.